The rows below give T cell receptor beta chains drawn from one sample of a study of cytomegalovirus exposure and HLA in healthy donors. Here immunoSEQ multiplex PCR was the method, and the copy in TCRdb shows in-frame clones only, minus some. This sample has around 90,000 clones, with around 67% found just once. Material: PBMCs. The origin of the receptors is a human donor in good health. Both conserved end residues are part of each CDR3. Fields, in order: J gene, clone size, CDR3 length, D gene, V gene, CDR3 protein, CDR3 DNA. A D gene is named only where the DNA matches it firmly. Expanded clones are given a class, and other clones once, few, many or no size at all.

>TRBJ2-4|NA|17|TRBD2|TRBV19
CASRTSGGTLAKNIQYF
TGTGCCAGCCGGACTAGCGGGGGTACCCTAGCCAAAAACATTCAGTACTTC
>TRBJ1-5|few|13|NA|TRBV11-1
CASSLDTVGPQHF
TGTGCCAGCAGCCTTGACACCGTTGGGCCCCAGCATTTT
>TRBJ2-5|NA|13|TRBD1|TRBV7-2
CASSWTGEETQYF
TGTGCCAGCAGCTGGACAGGGGAAGAGACCCAGTACTTC
>TRBJ2-1|NA|15|NA|TRBV2
CASSLLAGLNNEQFF
TGTGCCAGCAGTCTTTTGGCGGGGCTTAACAATGAGCAGTTCTTC
>TRBJ2-7|NA|14|TRBD1|TRBV2
CASHRDRVSYEQYF
TGTGCCAGCCACCGGGACAGGGTCTCCTACGAGCAGTACTTC
>TRBJ2-3|once|16|TRBD1|TRBV11-2
CASSPRPGTGVDTQYF
TGTGCCAGCAGCCCTCGTCCCGGGACAGGTGTAGATACGCAGTATTTT
>TRBJ1-1|few|14|NA|TRBV5-1
CASSFGVGSTEAFF
TGCGCCAGCAGCTTCGGGGTAGGGAGCACTGAAGCTTTCTTT
>TRBJ1-1|few|13|NA|TRBV5-6
CASSATANTEAFF
TGTGCCAGCAGCGCAACAGCGAACACTGAAGCTTTCTTT
>TRBJ1-1|NA|15|NA|TRBV6-5
CASSYLRTQNTEAFF
TGTGCCAGCAGTTACCTCCGGACACAGAACACTGAAGCTTTCTTT
>TRBJ2-5|NA|14|NA|TRBV7-3
CASSLTPYQETQYF
TGTGCCAGCAGCTTAACTCCCTACCAAGAGACCCAGTACTTC
>TRBJ1-4|NA|17|NA|TRBV13
CASSLEGQPSGRGKLFF
TGTGCCAGCAGCTTAGAGGGGCAGCCCTCCGGTAGGGGAAAACTGTTTTTT
>TRBJ2-5|few|12|NA|TRBV7-8
CASSHSKEAQYF
TGTGCCAGCAGCCATAGCAAAGAGGCCCAGTACTTC
>TRBJ2-5|NA|13|NA|TRBV5-4
CASSETGQETQYF
TGTGCCAGCAGCGAAACAGGTCAAGAGACCCAGTACTTC
>TRBJ2-7|NA|12|TRBD2|TRBV6-5
CASKPAGGEQYF
TGTGCCAGCAAACCCGCGGGGGGCGAGCAGTACTTC
>TRBJ1-5|few|14|NA|TRBV11-2
CASSLGVSNQPQHF
TGTGCCAGCAGCTTGGGAGTGAGCAATCAGCCCCAGCATTTT
>TRBJ2-5|NA|17|NA|TRBV19
CASSLGGVEVYQETQYF
TGTGCCAGTAGTCTCGGCGGTGTAGAGGTGTACCAAGAGACCCAGTACTTC
>TRBJ2-7|NA|16|TRBD2|TRBV5-1
CASSSGISGGPYEQYF
TGCGCCAGCAGCTCGGGAATTAGCGGGGGGCCCTACGAGCAGTACTTC
>TRBJ2-3|NA|16|NA|TRBV9
CASSVKGGASTDTQYF
TGTGCCAGCAGCGTAAAGGGAGGAGCTAGCACAGATACGCAATATTTT